This TCR beta chain was obtained from a study of neurological immune-mediated disorders. Study summary: The roughly 35 patients with multiple sclerosis comprised about 31 relapsing-remitting cases and 3 secondary progressive cases.

TCRdb itself ran the 5' RACE reads through MiXCR, one entry per CDR3 protein. This sample has 50,000 to 80,000 distinct CDR3 sequences, with about 3.4% found just once. V was clipped by 4 bases and J by 10 bases; unmatched bases: 8. This CDR3 region has 13 residues. Germline V gives CDR1 SGHRS, CDR2 YFSETQ. At least ten counts were recorded for this clonotype. Material: PBMCs. The chain uses TRBV5-1 and TRBJ2-1; 7 nucleotides match TRBD2. This receptor was identified in a man aged 35 to 55 with multiple sclerosis. For the CDR3, the DNA is TGCGCCAGCAGCCCCGGGGGGAGGAGAGAGCAGTTCTTC. It translates to CASSPGGRREQFF.